The 10 T cell receptor beta chains reported below all come from one sample, sequenced in a study of blood T cells in healthy people across ages. It was with a sample-barcoded 5' primer and a J-beta primer mix that a second PCR of roughly 7 to 11 cycles was run. One entry per CDR3 protein, called by TCRdb with MiXCR from the 5' RACE reads. This table holds 750,000 to 950,000 distinct CDR3 sequences, roughly 53% found once. Input material: blood. These receptors all come from a man at least 80 years old in good health.

The gene calls are TRBV6-6 and TRBJ1-1; possibly TRBD1 for D (5 bases). The germline gives CDR1 MNHNY, CDR2 SVGAGI (reference sequence). This CDR3 is 14 amino acids long. Trimming left V 2 bases short and J 3 bases short, with 10 bases between. The CDR3, as DNA: TGTGCCAGCAGTTACGCAGGGAGCGACACTGAAGCTTTCTTT. This encodes CASSYAGSDTEAFF.

V is TRBV5-1 and J is TRBJ2-5; TRBD2 might be the D (6 bases). The CDR3 sequence is 16 residues long. Germline CDR1 SGHRS, CDR2 YFSETQ. V lost 4 bases to trimming and J lost 3 bases, with 19 bases between them. The CDR3 protein is CASSPGLRRGEETQYF. The CDR3 DNA sequence: TGCGCCAGCAGCCCTGGGCTCCGGCGGGGTGAAGAGACCCAGTACTTC.

The chain is built from TRBV18 and TRBJ2-6; D might be TRBD2 (6 bases). Per the germline V gene, CDR1 is KGHSH and CDR2 is LQKENI. Trimming pared 6 bases from V and 0 bases from J, leaving 18 bases between. The CDR3 covers 18 residues. CDR3 bases: TGTGCCAGCTCTACCCAAGGCGGGATGAGCTCTGGGGCCAACGTCCTGACTTTC. As protein: CASSTQGGMSSGANVLTF.

The rearrangement uses TRBV10-3 and TRBJ2-4; 12 bases are a match to TRBD1. The J call may be wrong; the DNA end is better matched by TRBJ2-7. Germline V gene lookup returns CDR1 ENHRY and CDR2 SYGVKD. The CDR3 extends over 15 amino acids. DNA for the CDR3: TGTGCCATCAGCGACCGGGACAGGGGGCCCAACGAGCAGTACTTC. The encoded protein is CAISDRDRGPNEQYF.

This chain uses TRBV12-3 or TRBV12-4 with TRBJ2-1; 13 bases are shared with TRBD2. The CDR3 loop spans 16 amino acids. The V and J ends lost 4 bases and 8 bases, in that order; junction bases with no gene match: 8. The CDR3 DNA reads TGTGCCAGCAGTTCACCTCGACTAGCGGGAGGCCATGAGCAGTTCTTC. Its protein product is CASSSPRLAGGHEQFF.

V usage is TRBV27 and J usage is TRBJ2-5; 8 nucleotides agree with TRBD2. Germline V lookup: CDR1 MNHEY, CDR2 SMNVEV (reference sequence). There are 16 residues in the CDR3. V was clipped by 4 bases and J by 3 bases; unmatched bases: 10. The CDR3 nucleotides read TGTGCCAGCAGTTCTCCGGTACTAGCGGAGGAAGAGACCCAGTACTTC. Residues: CASSSPVLAEEETQYF.

V usage is TRBV20-1 and J usage is TRBJ2-7, with D possibly being TRBD2 (5 bases). The V end lost 3 bases, the J end lost 1 base, and 16 bases lay between the germline ends. This CDR3 region has 15 residues. CDR1 is DFQATT, CDR2 SNEGSKA, per germline (reference sequence). CDR3 coding DNA: TGCAGTGCTAGGCCTGGCCTAGCCGCATCCTACGAGCAGTACTTC. It is translated as CSARPGLAASYEQYF.

This clonotype was counted a few times. The gene calls are TRBV7-2 and TRBJ1-6; no firm D call. Germline-derived CDR1 and CDR2 are SGHTA and FQGNSA. V was clipped by 0 bases and J by 6 bases, with 12 bases between them. The CDR3 runs 16 residues. The CDR3 nucleotides are TGTGCCAGCAGCTTAGCGCGAGGACGGATTAATTCACCCCTCCACTTT. Protein product: CASSLARGRINSPLHF.

This clonotype was seen only a few times. This chain uses TRBV5-1 with TRBJ1-1; the match to TRBD1 covers 7 bases. The germline CDR1 and CDR2 sequences are SGHRS and YFSETQ. Trimming took 3 bases from V and 4 from J; bases not matched to a gene: 6. The CDR3 has 14 residues. Here the CDR3 DNA reads TGCGCCAGCAGCTCCCAGGGGGAGGTCACTGAAGCTTTCTTT. Translation: CASSSQGEVTEAFF.

This clonotype was picked up one time. J is TRBJ1-4 and V is TRBV7-2, with 9 bases lining up with TRBD1. CDR3 length equals 15 residues. The trim removed 5 bases at V and 7 bases at J, leaving 8 bases unmatched. Germline V gives CDR1 SGHTA, CDR2 FQGNSA. CDR3 nucleotide sequence: TGTGCCAGCAGCCACAAGACAGGGGGGGTTGAAAAACTGTTTTTT. Translating it yields CASSHKTGGVEKLFF.